This is a list of T cell receptor beta chains from one sample in a study of blood T cell repertoires in COVID-19. Produced via immunoSEQ multiplex PCR; TCRdb's table is partial and in-frame only. The sample contains some 120,000 clones, roughly 92% of which appear only once. Sequenced: peripheral blood. These receptors all come from a man over 45 with COVID-19, enrolled during active disease. Both conserved end residues are part of each CDR3. The D gene is left open where the match is weak. Size values are once, few and many counts, or a class for expanded clones, and some rows have none.

CDR3aa	CDR3nt	v_gene	len	abundance	j_gene	d_gene
CASSPGQGTQETQYF	TGTGCCAGTAGCCCCGGACAGGGGACCCAAGAGACCCAGTACTTC	TRBV19	15	-	TRBJ2-5	TRBD1
CAWNRDSYEQYF	TGTGCCTGGAACAGGGACTCCTACGAGCAGTACTTC	TRBV30	12	-	TRBJ2-7	-
CASSEAGLLGYEQYF	TGTGCCAGCAGTGAAGCGGGGCTGCTGGGCTACGAGCAGTACTTC	TRBV2	15	-	TRBJ2-7	-
CASLGEMAGGIYTDTQYF	TGTGCCAGCCTGGGTGAGATGGCGGGAGGGATTTACACAGATACGCAGTATTTT	TRBV2	18	-	TRBJ2-3	TRBD2
CAWSVGLATDTQYF	TGTGCCTGGAGTGTAGGACTGGCCACAGATACGCAGTATTTT	TRBV30	14	-	TRBJ2-3	-
CASLRGAGNQPQHF	TGTGCCAGCCTCAGGGGAGCGGGCAATCAGCCCCAGCATTTT	TRBV2	14	-	TRBJ1-5	-
CASSIRGQGAGGELFF	TGTGCCAGTAGTATAAGGGGACAGGGGGCCGGCGGGGAGCTGTTTTTT	TRBV19	16	once	TRBJ2-2	TRBD1
CASSLDRGRAGELFF	TGCGCCAGCAGCTTGGATCGCGGGAGGGCCGGGGAGCTGTTTTTT	TRBV5-1	15	-	TRBJ2-2	TRBD2
CASSDTRQGFNEKLFF	TGCGCCAGCAGTGACACCCGACAGGGATTCAATGAAAAACTGTTTTTT	TRBV10-1	16	-	TRBJ1-4	TRBD1
CASSQGLGALDTQYF	TGTGCCAGCAGCCAAGGTCTGGGGGCTTTAGATACGCAGTATTTT	TRBV3-1/TRBV3-2	15	-	TRBJ2-3	-
CASSHGTGGLQPQHF	TGTGCCAGCAGCCACGGGACAGGGGGCCTTCAGCCCCAGCATTTT	TRBV28	15	-	TRBJ1-5	TRBD1
CASALSGIANTGELFF	TGTGCCAGCGCCCTGAGCGGGATTGCGAACACCGGGGAGCTGTTTTTT	TRBV27	16	-	TRBJ2-2	TRBD2
CSARGARDTQYF	TGCAGCGCTCGGGGGGCGCGGGATACGCAGTATTTT	TRBV29-1	12	-	TRBJ2-3	-
CASSSGLGNTIYF	TGTGCCAGCAGCTCGGGACTGGGGAACACCATATATTTT	TRBV7-6	13	-	TRBJ1-3	-
CASSIRQRGGEQFF	TGTGCCAGTAGTATAAGGCAGCGTGGAGGTGAGCAGTTCTTC	TRBV19	14	-	TRBJ2-1	-
CASSGTGTDQETQYF	TGTGCCAGCAGCGGGACCGGGACAGACCAAGAGACCCAGTACTTC	TRBV5-5	15	-	TRBJ2-5	TRBD1
CASSALGSGVSWGEQFF	TGTGCCAGCAGTGCGCTTGGGAGCGGGGTTAGTTGGGGTGAGCAGTTCTTC	TRBV28	17	-	TRBJ2-1	TRBD2
CASSQDRETGDFNTEAFF	TGCGCCAGCAGCCAAGATAGGGAGACAGGGGATTTCAACACTGAAGCTTTCTTT	TRBV4-1	18	few	TRBJ1-1	TRBD1
CASSYYPARGPSYGYTF	TGTGCCAGCAGCTATTATCCAGCCAGGGGGCCTTCCTATGGCTACACCTTC	TRBV27	17	once	TRBJ1-2	TRBD1
CAWAGLERAFF	TGTGCCTGGGCGGGACTTGAAAGAGCTTTCTTT	TRBV30	11	-	TRBJ1-1	-
CASSLRLAGASTDTQYF	TGTGCCAGCAGCCTAAGACTAGCGGGCGCTAGCACAGATACGCAGTATTTT	TRBV5-4	17	-	TRBJ2-3	TRBD2
CASSQVGGGYEQYF	TGTGCCAGCAGCCAAGTGGGGGGAGGGTACGAGCAGTACTTC	TRBV4-2	14	once	TRBJ2-7	TRBD2
CASSLVVFDTQYF	TGCGCCAGCAGCTTGGTAGTTTTTGATACGCAGTATTTT	TRBV5-1	13	-	TRBJ2-3	-
CASSPPARYNEQFF	TGTGCCAGCTCACCACCCGCTAGATACAATGAGCAGTTCTTC	TRBV18	14	-	TRBJ2-1	-
CASSSPGGNYGYTF	TGTGCCAGCAGCTCACCAGGGGGGAACTATGGCTACACCTTC	TRBV7-9	14	few	TRBJ1-2	TRBD1
CASSLERGLLRTGELFF	TGTGCCAGCAGCTTAGAACGCGGGCTATTGCGCACCGGGGAGCTGTTTTTT	TRBV11-2	17	-	TRBJ2-2	-
CASSLDQTYNEQFF	TGTGCCAGCAGCTTAGACCAGACCTACAATGAGCAGTTCTTC	TRBV7-9	14	-	TRBJ2-1	-
CASSLSGFGELFF	TGTGCCAGCAGTCTTTCAGGATTCGGGGAGCTGTTTTTT	TRBV6-4	13	-	TRBJ2-2	-
CASSQDSGGGYGYTF	TGCGCCAGCAGCCAAGATTCCGGCGGGGGCTATGGCTACACCTTC	TRBV4-3	15	-	TRBJ1-2	-
CAWSVMNTEAFF	TGTGCCTGGAGTGTCATGAACACTGAAGCTTTCTTT	TRBV30	12	-	TRBJ1-1	-
CASSGGDIDRKREIYEQYF	TGTGCCAGCAGCGGGGGCGATATCGATCGCAAGCGGGAGATCTACGAGCAGTACTTC	TRBV21-1	19	-	TRBJ2-7	-
CASSEDLAGGLRGNGYTF	TGTGCCAGCAGTGAGGACTTGGCAGGGGGGTTGCGTGGGAATGGCTACACCTTC	TRBV6-1	18	-	TRBJ1-2	TRBD1
CASSPGLALNEQYF	TGTGCCAGCAGTCCGGGACTAGCGCTAAACGAGCAGTACTTC	TRBV6-6	14	-	TRBJ2-7	TRBD2
CASSRSWGPTDTQYF	TGTGCCAGCAGCCGTAGTTGGGGGCCCACAGATACGCAGTATTTT	TRBV7-6	15	-	TRBJ2-3	-
CAWTSGSYEQYF	TGTGCGTGGACTAGCGGGAGTTACGAGCAGTACTTC	TRBV30	12	-	TRBJ2-7	TRBD2
CASSPDRGANEQYF	TGTGCCAGCAGCCCGGACAGGGGAGCCAACGAGCAGTACTTC	TRBV7-2	14	-	TRBJ2-7	TRBD1
CAWSPLSPGGGGELFF	TGTGCCTGGAGCCCTCTTTCGCCAGGGGGTGGCGGGGAGCTGTTTTTT	TRBV30	16	-	TRBJ2-2	TRBD1
CASSGTSGPQETQYF	TGTGCCAGCAGTGGGACTAGCGGGCCCCAAGAGACCCAGTACTTC	TRBV6-2/TRBV6-3	15	-	TRBJ2-5	TRBD2
CASSLSILGTQYF	TGTGCCAGCAGCTTATCAATCCTCGGGACGCAGTATTTT	TRBV13	13	-	TRBJ2-3	-
CASSIGLAGGPDQETQYF	TGTGCCAGTAGTATAGGACTAGCGGGAGGGCCGGATCAAGAGACCCAGTACTTC	TRBV19	18	-	TRBJ2-5	TRBD2
CSVIAGRAGEQYF	TGCAGCGTGATAGCGGGACGGGCGGGGGAGCAGTACTTC	TRBV29-1	13	-	TRBJ2-7	TRBD2
CASRARGLDGNTIYF	TGTGCCAGCAGAGCCAGGGGGTTAGATGGAAACACCATATATTTT	TRBV6-5	15	-	TRBJ1-3	TRBD1
CASSLGTGGTDTQYF	TGTGCCAGCAGTTTAGGGACAGGGGGTACAGATACGCAGTATTTT	TRBV28	15	-	TRBJ2-3	TRBD1
CASSPGGATTVYTF	TGTGCCAGTAGCCCTGGAGGGGCGACCACGGTCTACACCTTC	TRBV19	14	-	TRBJ1-2	-
CAISVLAGEGNEQFF	TGTGCCATCAGTGTTCTGGCGGGAGAGGGCAATGAGCAGTTCTTC	TRBV10-3	15	-	TRBJ2-1	TRBD2
CASSGDYFYGYTF	TGTGCCAGCAGTGGGGACTATTTCTATGGCTACACCTTC	TRBV2	13	-	TRBJ1-2	-
CASSLDSEKLFF	TGTGCCAGCAGCTTGGACTCCGAAAAACTGTTTTTT	TRBV5-4	12	-	TRBJ1-4	-
CASPRIRDLNTGELFF	TGTGCCAGCCCCCGTATTCGGGACTTGAACACCGGGGAGCTGTTTTTT	TRBV11-2	16	-	TRBJ2-2	-